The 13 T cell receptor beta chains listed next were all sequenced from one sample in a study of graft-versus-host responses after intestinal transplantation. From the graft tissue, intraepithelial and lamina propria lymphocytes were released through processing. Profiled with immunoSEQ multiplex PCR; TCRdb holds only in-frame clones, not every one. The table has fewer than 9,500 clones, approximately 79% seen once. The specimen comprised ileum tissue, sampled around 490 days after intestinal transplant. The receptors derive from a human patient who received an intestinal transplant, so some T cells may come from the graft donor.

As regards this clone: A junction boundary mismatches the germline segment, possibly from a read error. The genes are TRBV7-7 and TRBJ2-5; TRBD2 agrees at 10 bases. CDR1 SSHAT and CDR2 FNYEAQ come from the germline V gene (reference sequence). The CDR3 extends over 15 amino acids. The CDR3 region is CASSLGAGLAETQYF. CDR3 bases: TGTGCTAGCAGCCTAGGGGCGGGACTAGCGGAGACCCAGTACTTC.

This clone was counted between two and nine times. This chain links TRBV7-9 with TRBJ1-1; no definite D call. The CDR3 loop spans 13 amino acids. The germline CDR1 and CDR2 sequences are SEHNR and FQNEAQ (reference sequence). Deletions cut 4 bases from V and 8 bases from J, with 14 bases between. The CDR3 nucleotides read TGTGCCAGCAGCTACCTCTTAGTCCTGGAAGCTTTCTTT. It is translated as CASSYLLVLEAFF.

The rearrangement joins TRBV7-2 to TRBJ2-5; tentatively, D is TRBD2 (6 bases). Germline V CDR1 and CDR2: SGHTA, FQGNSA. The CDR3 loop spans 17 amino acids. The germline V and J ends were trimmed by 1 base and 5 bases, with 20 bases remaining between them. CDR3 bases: TGTGCCAGCAGCTTAGGTGTCGGGAGTGTGTTTGGGGAGACCCAGTACTTC. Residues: CASSLGVGSVFGETQYF.

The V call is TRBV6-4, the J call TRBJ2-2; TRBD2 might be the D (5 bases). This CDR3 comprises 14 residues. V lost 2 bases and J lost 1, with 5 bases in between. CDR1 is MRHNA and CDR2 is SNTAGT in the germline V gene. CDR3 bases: TGTGCCAGCAGTGACGGACTGAACACCGGGGAGCTGTTTTTT. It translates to CASSDGLNTGELFF.

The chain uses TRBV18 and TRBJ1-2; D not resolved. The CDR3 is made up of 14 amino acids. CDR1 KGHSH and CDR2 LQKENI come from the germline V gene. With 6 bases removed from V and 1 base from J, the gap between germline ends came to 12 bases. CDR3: CASSPASDNYGYTF. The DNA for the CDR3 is TGTGCCAGCTCGCCCGCATCCGATAACTATGGCTACACCTTC.

CDR3 protein: CASSPKTGSQETQYF. In DNA form, the CDR3 reads TGTGCCAGCTCACCTAAGACAGGGTCCCAAGAGACCCAGTACTTC. V gene TRBV18 combines with J gene TRBJ2-5; 7 bases are shared with TRBD1. The CDR3 loop spans 15 amino acids. CDR1 and CDR2 (germline): KGHSH, LQKENI. J was trimmed by 1 base and V by 3 bases; bases with no gene match: 5. Drawing the rest from reference TRBV18 and TRBJ2-5, the complete variable domain is NAGVMQNPRHLVRRRGQEARLRCSPMKGHSHVYWYRQLPEEGLKFMVYLQKENIIDESGMPKERFSAEFPKEGPSILRIQQVVRGDSAAYFCASSPKTGSQETQYFGPGTRLLVL.

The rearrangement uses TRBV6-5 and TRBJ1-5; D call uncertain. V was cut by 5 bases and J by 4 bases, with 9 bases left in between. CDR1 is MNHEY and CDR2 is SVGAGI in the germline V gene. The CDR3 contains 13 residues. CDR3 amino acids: CASSTSLNQPQHF. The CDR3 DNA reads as TGTGCCAGCAGTACCTCCCTTAATCAGCCCCAGCATTTT.

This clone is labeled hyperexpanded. This CDR3 reads CASSMTPSAPYGYTF. The CDR3 DNA sequence: TGTGCCAGTAGTATGACACCTTCGGCCCCCTATGGCTACACCTTC. The J gene is TRBJ1-2, the V gene TRBV19; no clear D. Deletions cut 3 bases from V and 4 bases from J, with 15 bases between. This CDR3 is built from 15 residues. Germline V gives CDR1 LNHDA, CDR2 SQIVND (reference sequence).

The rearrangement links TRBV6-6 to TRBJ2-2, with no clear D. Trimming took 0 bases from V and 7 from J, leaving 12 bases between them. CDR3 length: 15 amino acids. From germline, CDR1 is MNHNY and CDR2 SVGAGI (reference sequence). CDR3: CASSYSVEYHGELFF. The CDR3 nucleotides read TGTGCCAGCAGTTACTCTGTGGAGTATCACGGGGAGCTGTTTTTT.

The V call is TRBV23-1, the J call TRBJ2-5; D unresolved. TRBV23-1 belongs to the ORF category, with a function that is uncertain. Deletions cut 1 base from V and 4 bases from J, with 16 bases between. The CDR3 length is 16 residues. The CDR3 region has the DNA TGCGCCAGCAGTCAATGTATTAAGGGTATTGGAGAGACCCAGTACTTC. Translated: CASSQCIKGIGETQYF.

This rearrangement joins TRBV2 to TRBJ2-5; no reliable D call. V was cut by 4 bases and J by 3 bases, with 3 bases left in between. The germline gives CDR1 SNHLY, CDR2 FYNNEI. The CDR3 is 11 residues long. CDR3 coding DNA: TGTGCCAGCAGTGTAGAAGAGACCCAGTACTTC. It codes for CASSVEETQYF.

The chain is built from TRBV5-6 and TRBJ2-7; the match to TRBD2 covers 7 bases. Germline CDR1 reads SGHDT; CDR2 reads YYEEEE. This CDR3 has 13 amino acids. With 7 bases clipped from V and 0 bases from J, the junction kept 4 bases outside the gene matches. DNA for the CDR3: TGTGCCAGCGCGGGGACTACCTCCTACGAGCAGTACTTC. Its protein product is CASAGTTSYEQYF.

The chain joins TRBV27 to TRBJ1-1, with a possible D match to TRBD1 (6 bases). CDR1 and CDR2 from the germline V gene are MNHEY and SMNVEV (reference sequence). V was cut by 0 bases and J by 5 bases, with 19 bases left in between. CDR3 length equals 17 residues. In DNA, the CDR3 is TGTGCCAGCAGTTTATCGTGGAGGGGGGGTCGAGAGACTGAAGCTTTCTTT. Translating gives CASSLSWRGGRETEAFF.